The 13 T cell receptor beta chains presented below share a single source sample, sequenced in a study of regulatory T cells in long-lasting Graves disease. Time point defined: persistent/refractory GD, antithyroid drugs over 5 years with positive TRAb. RNA isolated from PBMCs was used to make the TCR library. The authors built TCR beta libraries using iRepertoire HTBI primers and Arm-PCR of CDR3 regions. Via MiXCR, TCRdb re-called the multiplex PCR reads, giving one row per CDR3 protein. The sample has roughly 450,000 distinct CDR3 sequences, around 20% seen once. The input for sequencing was peripheral blood mononuclear cells (PBMCs), taken when the disease was refractory, from a patient treated with antithyroid drugs. The source is a female donor with Graves disease.

The chain employs TRBV9 and TRBJ2-2; 9 bases line up with TRBD1. The CDR3 covers 17 residues. The germline V gene encodes CDR1 SGDLS and CDR2 YYNGEE. V was clipped by 4 bases and J by 0 bases; unmatched bases: 7. DNA for the CDR3: TGTGCCAGCAGCCTCTACAGGGGGCGGACGAACACCGGGGAGCTGTTTTTT. This translates into CASSLYRGRTNTGELFF. Using reference TRBV9 and TRBJ2-2 for the parts outside the CDR3, the full variable domain is DSGVTQTPKHLITATGQRVTLRCSPRSGDLSVYWYQQSLDQGLQFLIQYYNGEERAKGNILERFSAQQFPDLHSELNLSSLELGDSALYFCASSLYRGRTNTGELFFGEGSRLTVL.

The chain uses TRBV4-1 and TRBJ2-7; D gene unclear. V was clipped by 0 bases and J by 3 bases, with 12 bases between them. This CDR3 spans 15 amino acids. Per the germline V gene, CDR1 is MGHRA and CDR2 is YSYEKL. The CDR3 DNA is TGCGCCAGCAGCCAAGATCCAGCAGGCAACTACGAGCAGTACTTC. Its protein product is CASSQDPAGNYEQYF.

This clonotype was picked up many times. The chain joins TRBV6-1 to TRBJ1-5; perhaps TRBD1 as D (5 bases). The length of the CDR3 is 16 residues. V shed 7 bases and J shed 2 bases, with 18 bases lying between them. Per the germline V gene, CDR1 is MNHNS and CDR2 is SASEGT. The CDR3 coding sequence is TGTGCCAGCAAAAACCTGGGGGGAGTGGGCAATCAGCCCCAGCATTTT. It yields the protein CASKNLGGVGNQPQHF.

The chain couples TRBV7-3 to TRBJ2-1; 9 nucleotides agree with TRBD2. After removal of 5 bases from V and 10 bases from J, the junction contained 9 bases not matched to a gene. Germline V gives CDR1 SGHTA, CDR2 FQGTGA. This CDR3 contains 14 residues. Written as DNA, the CDR3 is TGTGCCAGCAGCCTTGCGGGAGGGGGAAGCGAGCAGTTCTTC. Protein: CASSLAGGGSEQFF.

This clonotype was detected many times. This chain uses TRBV29-1 with TRBJ2-7; 13 bases are shared with TRBD2. J lost 0 bases, V lost 4 bases, and 3 bases had no gene match. CDR1 and CDR2 from the germline V gene are SQVTM and ANQGSEA. This CDR3 contains 15 residues. The CDR3 is CSVGGLAGVSYEQYF. In DNA form, the CDR3 reads TGCAGCGTTGGCGGACTAGCGGGGGTCTCCTACGAGCAGTACTTC.

This clonotype has only one observation. A far larger clone lies a single base away; this is likely a read error. The rearrangement joins TRBV12-3 or TRBV12-4 to TRBJ1-2, with 8 bases identical to TRBD1. CDR3 size: 13 residues. V gave up 3 bases and J gave up 4 bases; unmatched junction bases: 1. The CDR3 protein is CASSLGQVYGYTF. DNA of the CDR3: TGTGCCAGCAGTTTGGGACAGGTCTATGGCTACACCTTC.

This clonotype was found a few times. The rearrangement links TRBV15 to TRBJ2-7, with TRBD2 matching over 9 bases. The germline CDR1 and CDR2 sequences are LNHNV and YYDKDF (reference sequence). The ends lost 3 bases at V and 7 bases at J; junction bases unmatched: 13. The length of the CDR3 is 16 residues. CDR3 coding DNA: TGTGCCACCAGCAGTGGAGCGGCGGGAGGGGTGGATGAGCAGTACTTC. The encoded protein is CATSSGAAGGVDEQYF.

This clonotype appeared many times. This chain uses TRBV10-3 with TRBJ1-4; D is uncertain. The CDR3 consists of 14 residues. Per the germline V gene, CDR1 is ENHRY and CDR2 is SYGVKD. V lost 1 base and J 8 bases, leaving 11 bases between the germline ends. As DNA, the CDR3 is TGTGCCATCAGTGAGTACTACAGCTCCGAAAAACTGTTTTTT. Protein: CAISEYYSSEKLFF.

This clonotype showed up many times. The chain has TRBV28 and TRBJ1-1, with no clear D. V was cut by 2 bases and J by 3 bases, with 10 bases left in between. Germline assignment: CDR1 MDHEN and CDR2 SYDVKM. The CDR3 totals 14 residues. The chain's CDR3 is CASSLTGPDTEAFF. CDR3 in DNA: TGTGCCAGCAGTTTAACCGGGCCAGACACTGAAGCTTTCTTT.

This clonotype was counted a few times. The CDR3 DNA reads TGTGCCTATCACCGCGGGACTGAAGCTTTCTTT. This sequence encodes CAYHRGTEAFF. The chain uses TRBV30 and TRBJ1-1; unclear D gene. This CDR3 region has 11 residues. Germline values: CDR1 GTSNPN, CDR2 SVGIG (reference sequence). Trimming removed 7 bases at V and 5 bases at J, with 11 bases between.

This clonotype turned up a few times. The chain is built from TRBV19 and TRBJ1-1; D is perhaps TRBD1 (5 bases). Trimming shortened V by 7 bases and J by 1 base, and 10 bases separated the two germline ends. Germline V gene sequence: CDR1 LNHDA, CDR2 SQIVND (reference sequence). This CDR3 is built from 13 residues. In DNA form, the CDR3 reads TGTGCCAGTACGGCAGGGAGGAACACTGAAGCTTTCTTT. It codes for CASTAGRNTEAFF. The full variable domain, in which reference TRBV19 and TRBJ1-1 provide the parts outside the CDR3, is DGGITQSPKYLFRKEGQNVTLSCEQNLNHDAMYWYRQDPGQGLRLIYYSQIVNDFQKGDIAEGYSVSREKKESFPLTVTSAQKNPTAFYLCASTAGRNTEAFFGQGTRLTVV.

V gene TRBV6-2 or TRBV6-3 combines with J gene TRBJ2-7; 10 bases are a match to TRBD2. V was clipped by 6 bases and J by 5 bases; unmatched bases: 7. Germline V gene lookup returns CDR1 MNHEY and CDR2 SVGEGT. The CDR3 totals 14 residues. In DNA form, the CDR3 reads TGTGCCAGCAGGTCGGCTAGCGGGAGCCACGAGCAGTACTTC. Translated: CASRSASGSHEQYF.

This clonotype appeared a few times. The J gene is TRBJ1-4, the V gene TRBV10-3, with 7 bases matching TRBD1. With 3 bases clipped from V and 3 bases from J, the junction kept 4 bases outside the gene matches. The CDR3 extends over 15 amino acids. Germline CDR1 ENHRY, CDR2 SYGVKD. Here the CDR3 reads CAISEEGAANEKLFF. The CDR3 region has the DNA TGTGCCATCAGTGAAGAGGGGGCGGCTAATGAAAAACTGTTTTTT.